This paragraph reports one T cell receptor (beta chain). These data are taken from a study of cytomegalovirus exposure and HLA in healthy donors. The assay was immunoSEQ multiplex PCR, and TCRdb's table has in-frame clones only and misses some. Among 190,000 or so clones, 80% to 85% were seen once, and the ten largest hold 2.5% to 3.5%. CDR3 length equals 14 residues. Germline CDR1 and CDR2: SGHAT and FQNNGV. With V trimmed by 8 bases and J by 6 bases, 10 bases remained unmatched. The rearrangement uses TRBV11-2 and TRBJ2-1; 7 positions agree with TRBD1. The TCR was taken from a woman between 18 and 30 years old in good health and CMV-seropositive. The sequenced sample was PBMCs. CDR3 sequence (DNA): TGTGCCAGCCAGGGGACAGTGGGTTTCAATGAGCAGTTCTTC. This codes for CASQGTVGFNEQFF.